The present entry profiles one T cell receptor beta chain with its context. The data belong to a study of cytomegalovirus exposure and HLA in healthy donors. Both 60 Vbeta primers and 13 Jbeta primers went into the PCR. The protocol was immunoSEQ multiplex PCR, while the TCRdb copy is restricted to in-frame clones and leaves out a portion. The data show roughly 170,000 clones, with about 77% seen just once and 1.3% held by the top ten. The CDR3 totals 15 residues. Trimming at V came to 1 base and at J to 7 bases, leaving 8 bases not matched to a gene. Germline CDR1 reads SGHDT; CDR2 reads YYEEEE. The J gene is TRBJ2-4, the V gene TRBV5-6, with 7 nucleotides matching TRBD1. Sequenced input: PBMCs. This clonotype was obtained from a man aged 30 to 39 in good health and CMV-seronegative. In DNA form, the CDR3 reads TGTGCCAGCAGCTTGCGACAGGGCGTAGGTAACATTCAGTACTTC. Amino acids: CASSLRQGVGNIQYF. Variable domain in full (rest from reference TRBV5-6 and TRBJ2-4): DAGVTQSPTHLIKTRGQQVTLRCSPKSGHDTVSWYQQALGQGPQFIFQYYEEEERQRGNFPDRFSGHQFPNYSSELNVNALLLGDSALYLCASSLRQGVGNIQYFGAGTRLSVL.